This TCR beta chain comes out of a study of blood T cell repertoires in COVID-19. Study-wide background: Samples came from the United States, Italy and Spain, spanning acute and convalescent COVID-19. From T cells, B-cell-depleted T cells, or PBMCs came the material, which was cDNA or gDNA.

V dropped 6 bases and J dropped 2 bases, with 10 bases sitting between them. The CDR3 has 14 residues. Germline CDR1 and CDR2: MNHEY and SVGAGI. Original handling: Reference gene primer amplification gave nucleated cell count estimates. Produced via immunoSEQ multiplex PCR; TCRdb's table is partial and in-frame only. V, J and clone size are those of that table, while D and trimming were read from the DNA. The sample yields some 200,000 clones, 80% to 90% seen once. The V gene is TRBV6-5, the J gene TRBJ2-2; perhaps TRBD2 as D (6 bases). This sequence originates from a woman in her 70s with acute or convalescent COVID-19. The specimen was peripheral blood. The DNA of the CDR3 is TGTGCCAGCAGCCGGGGGTCAAACACCGGGGAGCTGTTTTTT. Translated, it gives CASSRGSNTGELFF.